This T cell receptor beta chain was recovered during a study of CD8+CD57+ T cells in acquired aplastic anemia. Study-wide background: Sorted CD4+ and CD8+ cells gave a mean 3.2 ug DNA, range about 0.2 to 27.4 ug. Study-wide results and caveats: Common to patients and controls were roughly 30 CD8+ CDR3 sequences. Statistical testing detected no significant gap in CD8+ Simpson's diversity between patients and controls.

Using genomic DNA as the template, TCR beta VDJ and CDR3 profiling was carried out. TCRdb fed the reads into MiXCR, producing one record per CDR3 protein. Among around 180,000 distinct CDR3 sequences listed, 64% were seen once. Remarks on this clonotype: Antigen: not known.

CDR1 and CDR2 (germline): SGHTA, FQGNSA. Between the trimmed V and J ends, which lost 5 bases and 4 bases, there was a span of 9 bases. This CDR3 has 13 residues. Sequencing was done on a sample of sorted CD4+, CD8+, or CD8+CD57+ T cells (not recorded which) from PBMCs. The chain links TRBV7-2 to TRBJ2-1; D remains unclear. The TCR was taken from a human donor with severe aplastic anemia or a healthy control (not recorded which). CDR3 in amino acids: CASSPPPYNEQFF. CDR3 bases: TGTGCCAGCAGCCCCCCCCCATACAATGAGCAGTTCTTC.